These T cell receptor beta chains were read from a single sample in a study of blood T cell repertoires in COVID-19. Measured with immunoSEQ multiplex PCR; TCRdb has only the in-frame clones, and not every one. The data hold some 300,000 clones, with approximately 91% observed a single time. Sequencing was done on a sample of PBMCs or T cells enriched from blood (not recorded which). The receptors derive from a woman aged 25-40 years who had recovered from COVID-19. The CDR3 runs from the conserved cysteine through the conserved F or W. A D gene is named only where the DNA matches it firmly. Only some rows state a clone size, as once, few, many or a class for expanded clones.

v_call,d_call,j_call,clone_size,cdr3_nt,cdr3_aa
TRBV19,TRBD2,TRBJ2-1,.,TGTGCCAGTAGCCTGGGCGGGGGGGACAATGAGCAGTTCTTC,CASSLGGGDNEQFF
TRBV9,TRBD1,TRBJ1-6,.,TGTGCCAGCAGCGTAGAGGGGACAGGGAATTCACCCCTCCACTTT,CASSVEGTGNSPLHF
TRBV18,.,TRBJ1-2,once,TGTGCCAGCTCACCAACAGGAGACTATGGCTACACCTTC,CASSPTGDYGYTF
TRBV27,TRBD1,TRBJ2-7,.,TGTGCCAGCAGTTTATGGACAGGGGTCCCCTACGAGCAGTACTTC,CASSLWTGVPYEQYF
TRBV7-6,.,TRBJ2-5,.,TGTGCCAGCAGCTTAGAATTCGTGGGGGCTCAAGAGACCCAGTACTTC,CASSLEFVGAQETQYF
TRBV24-1,.,TRBJ1-5,.,TGTGCCACCAGTGAATCCAGGGGCAATCAGCCCCAGCATTTT,CATSESRGNQPQHF
TRBV5-1,TRBD2,TRBJ2-3,.,TGCGCCAGCAGCTTCCCGGGACTAGCCACGCAGTATTTT,CASSFPGLATQYF
TRBV27,.,TRBJ1-2,.,TGTGCCAGCAGTTTGACGCTTCGGGGGGCTGGCTACACCTTC,CASSLTLRGAGYTF
TRBV27,TRBD2,TRBJ2-1,.,TGTGCCAGCAGCTACGGACTAGTATTTCACAATGAGCAGTTCTTC,CASSYGLVFHNEQFF
TRBV27,.,TRBJ1-2,.,TGTGCCAGCAGTTCCTCAGGAATCTATGGCTACACCTTC,CASSSSGIYGYTF
TRBV5-1,.,TRBJ2-1,.,TGCGCCAGCAGCTTCGACATACCATATGAGCAGTTCTTC,CASSFDIPYEQFF
TRBV2,TRBD2,TRBJ2-7,.,TGTGCCAGCCGTCTAGCGGGGCTCTACGAGCAGTACTTC,CASRLAGLYEQYF
TRBV27,.,TRBJ2-7,.,TGTGCCAGCAGCCCGAGCGCGGGTGAGAGCTCCTACGAGCAGTACTTC,CASSPSAGESSYEQYF
TRBV10-1,.,TRBJ2-7,.,TGCGCCAGCAGTGATGGCCTAGAAAACGAGCAGTACTTC,CASSDGLENEQYF
TRBV11-2,TRBD1,TRBJ2-7,.,TGTGCCAGCAGCTTAGGATCCGGGACAGTCTCCTACGAGCAGTACTTC,CASSLGSGTVSYEQYF
TRBV7-2,TRBD2,TRBJ2-5,once,TGTGCCAGCAGCTCTCGACTAGCGGGGGGGCCGCGACAAGAGACCCAGTACTTC,CASSSRLAGGPRQETQYF
TRBV9,.,TRBJ2-4,.,TGTGCCAGCGGGGGACTGGCCAAAAACATTCAGTACTTC,CASGGLAKNIQYF